The rows below give T cell receptor beta chains drawn from one sample of a study of kidney transplant recipient with SARS-CoV-2 infection. TCRdb independently ran MiXCR on the reads; one entry per CDR3 protein. Of 200,000 to 300,000 distinct CDR3 sequences in the sample, less than 35% were seen once. The sample here was a blood sample, taken at baseline and on approximately day 120 from a kidney transplant recipient. These receptors came from a male patient in his 30s who had COVID-19 and was a kidney transplant recipient. T cells may partly derive from the graft donor. Each CDR3 is given with its conserved first and last residue.

j_gene | v_gene | CDR3aa
TRBJ1-2 | TRBV12-3/TRBV12-4 | CAGSNLITAGKTYGYTF
TRBJ2-7 | TRBV5-6 | CASSLSGQGSEQYF
TRBJ1-1 | TRBV3-1 | CASSQESPISIRTEAFF
TRBJ1-1 | TRBV11-2 | CASETWGLNTEAFF
TRBJ2-2 | TRBV12-3/TRBV12-4 | CASSLGWSGWNTGELFF
TRBJ2-5 | TRBV10-3 | CAISESPGKPPQETQYF
TRBJ1-5 | TRBV30 | CAWSVGPDRNQPQHF
TRBJ2-1 | TRBV28 | CASSHGTGGWEQFF
TRBJ1-2 | TRBV18 | CASSSGPGQGPGYTF
TRBJ1-2 | TRBV5-4 | CASSTIVPGKTYGYTF
TRBJ1-3 | TRBV19 | CASSSLQSSGNTIYF
TRBJ2-7 | TRBV4-1 | CASSQERVSYEQYF
TRBJ1-2 | TRBV12-2 | CASRPLRTPRKTYGYTF
TRBJ1-1 | TRBV9 | CASSVGPGTNTEAFF
TRBJ2-5 | TRBV7-6 | CASSLEGAGAGTQYF
TRBJ1-2 | TRBV3-1 | CASSSKSTLRKTYGYTF
TRBJ1-2 | TRBV10-1 | CASSREARSRKTYGYTF
TRBJ2-1 | TRBV6-1 | CASSELAGSYNEQFF
TRBJ2-7 | TRBV20-1 | CSASGGRIEQYF
TRBJ2-7 | TRBV20-1 | CSARDGSAEQYF
TRBJ2-1 | TRBV7-2 | CASSLTGGAHNEQFF
TRBJ2-2 | TRBV3-1 | CASSWLVPISGLTGELFF
TRBJ1-2 | TRBV23-1 | CASSDFRLRRKTYGYTF
TRBJ1-2 | TRBV6-4 | CASSCQDSHGKTYGYTF
TRBJ1-3 | TRBV4-3 | CASSQKGGGNTIYF
TRBJ2-4 | TRBV24-1 | CATSDTNIQYF
TRBJ2-7 | TRBV20-1 | CSALMDLAYEQYF
NA | TRBV29-1 | CSAQGVGYEQYF